This TCR beta chain was obtained from a study of blood T cell repertoires in COVID-19. Across the whole study: Spain, Italy and the United States supplied samples that represented acute and convalescent COVID-19.

As processed by the authors: Amplification of reference gene primers provided the estimated nucleated cell counts. The method was immunoSEQ multiplex PCR; TCRdb's version includes in-frame clones alone and lacks a portion of them. The DNA was the basis for D and trimming; V, J and clone size are from that table. Seen here are about 140,000 clones, roughly 89% observed once, and the top ten hold 5% to 6%. Sequencing was carried out using peripheral blood. The receptor was derived from a human donor in a cohort sampled during active COVID-19.

In DNA form, the CDR3 reads TGTGCCAGCAGTTCCCCAGGGTGGAGCTATGGCTACACCTTC. As protein: CASSSPGWSYGYTF. The rearrangement links TRBV28 to TRBJ1-2; D is perhaps TRBD1 (5 bases). CDR3 length equals 14 residues. V shed 4 bases and J shed 4 bases, with 13 bases lying between them. Germline assignment: CDR1 MDHEN and CDR2 SYDVKM.